These T cell receptor beta chains were read from a single sample in a study of cytomegalovirus exposure and HLA in healthy donors. Only in-frame clones appear in the TCRdb table, and some are missing; sequencing was by immunoSEQ multiplex PCR. Here the sample spans some 150,000 clones, 84% being singletons. What was sequenced was PBMCs. The receptors derive from a boy younger than 10 in good health and CMV-seronegative. Each CDR3 is given with its conserved first and last residue. The D gene is left open where the match is weak. Not every row has a clone size; where given, it reads once, few, many or a size class.

v_gene,d_gene,abundance,j_gene,CDR3aa,CDR3nt
TRBV5-4,-,-,TRBJ2-7,CASSLGDRKQYF,TGTGCCAGCAGCTTGGGAGACAGGAAGCAGTACTTC
TRBV28,-,-,TRBJ1-5,CASSLRGSNQPQHF,TGTGCCAGCAGTTTAAGGGGGTCCAATCAGCCCCAGCATTTT
TRBV6-6,-,-,TRBJ1-6,CASSFRNSPLHF,TGTGCCAGCAGTTTCCGGAATTCACCCCTCCACTTT
TRBV11-2,TRBD1,-,TRBJ1-2,CASSSYTGGNYGYTF,TGTGCCAGCAGCTCTTATACAGGGGGGAACTATGGCTACACCTTC
TRBV7-3,TRBD2,-,TRBJ2-2,CASSPLGTSWNTGELFF,TGTGCCAGCAGCCCACTGGGGACTAGCTGGAACACCGGGGAGCTGTTTTTT
TRBV5-4,TRBD1,-,TRBJ2-6,CASSADRGHFTVLTF,TGTGCCAGCAGCGCAGACAGGGGGCACTTCACCGTCCTGACTTTC
TRBV19,-,-,TRBJ1-2,CASTSPNRYYGYTF,TGTGCCAGTACCTCTCCCAACAGGTACTATGGCTACACCTTC
TRBV18,TRBD2,-,TRBJ2-3,CASSPPRTSGSHELGFSTDTQYF,TGTGCCAGCTCACCACCTCGGACTAGCGGAAGCCATGAATTGGGTTTTAGCACAGATACGCAGTATTTT
TRBV29-1,-,-,TRBJ2-5,CSVDPGKETQYF,TGCAGCGTTGACCCGGGTAAAGAGACCCAGTACTTC
TRBV6-6,TRBD1,few,TRBJ1-6,CASRRDRGSGPLHF,TGTGCCAGCAGGCGCGACAGGGGATCAGGGCCCCTCCACTTT
TRBV6-6,TRBD2,-,TRBJ2-7,CASSQPTSGRAYEQYF,TGTGCCAGCAGTCAACCGACTAGTGGGAGGGCCTACGAGCAGTACTTC
TRBV9,TRBD2,-,TRBJ2-7,CASSPGTSGMGQYF,TGTGCCAGCAGCCCCGGGACTAGCGGGATGGGACAGTACTTC
TRBV5-1,-,-,TRBJ1-1,CASSFLGGGTEAFF,TGCGCCAGCAGCTTTTTGGGCGGGGGCACTGAAGCTTTCTTT
TRBV13,TRBD1,-,TRBJ2-7,CASSRLRQGGQGYYEQYF,TGTGCCAGCAGCAGACTTCGACAGGGCGGACAAGGCTACTACGAGCAGTACTTC
TRBV5-1,-,-,TRBJ1-1,CASSFEGGLSEAFF,TGCGCCAGCAGTTTTGAGGGGGGGCTGTCTGAAGCTTTCTTT
TRBV5-4,-,-,TRBJ1-1,CASSLDTENTEAFF,TGTGCCAGCAGCCTTGACACAGAGAACACTGAAGCTTTCTTT
TRBV30,TRBD2,-,TRBJ2-7,CAWSVAGATPPEQYF,TGTGCCTGGAGTGTAGCGGGGGCCACACCTCCCGAGCAGTACTTC
TRBV2,-,-,TRBJ2-7,CASSEAPGRNALPDYEQYF,TGTGCCAGCAGTGAAGCCCCGGGGAGAAACGCACTGCCAGACTACGAGCAGTACTTC
TRBV2,-,-,TRBJ2-3,CAGSAGQITDTQYF,TGTGCCGGCAGTGCTGGACAGATCACAGATACGCAGTATTTT
TRBV19,TRBD2,-,TRBJ2-7,CASSAKVGLAGVQEQYF,TGTGCCAGTAGTGCTAAAGTGGGACTAGCGGGAGTGCAGGAGCAGTACTTC
TRBV5-4,TRBD2,-,TRBJ2-4,CASTAAGGSSHIQYF,TGTGCCAGCACCGCCGCCGGGGGGTCTTCGCACATTCAGTACTTC
TRBV27,-,-,TRBJ2-1,CASSPRGSNEQFF,TGTGCCAGCAGTCCACGGGGTTCCAATGAGCAGTTCTTC